The rows below give T cell receptor beta chains drawn from one sample of a study of blood T cell repertoires in COVID-19. Using immunoSEQ multiplex PCR, the repertoire was profiled, and TCRdb retains in-frame clones only, with some absent. The repertoire has more than 150,000 clones, around 90% of them found once; the top ten carry about 0.66%. The source material was peripheral blood. The receptor source for this set is a man over 45 with acute or convalescent COVID-19. The CDR3 runs from the conserved cysteine through the conserved F or W. Each record gives: CDR3 DNA, CDR3 protein, J gene, V gene, clone size, D gene. The D gene is left open where the match is weak. Some rows have no size entry. The others give once, few or many, or a class for an expanded clone.

CDR3 DNA: TGTGCCAGCAGCCAAGGGGACAGGCCCTATGGCTACACCTTC
CDR3 protein: CASSQGDRPYGYTF
J gene: TRBJ1-2
V gene: TRBV4-2
clone size: once
D gene: TRBD1

CDR3 DNA: TGTGCCAGCAGCGTAGGGGGGACAGGGGTGGCCTCACCCCTCCACTTT
CDR3 protein: CASSVGGTGVASPLHF
J gene: TRBJ1-6
V gene: TRBV9
clone size: -
D gene: TRBD1

CDR3 DNA: TGTGCCAGCAGCGTCAGGACATACGGGGAGCTGTTTTTT
CDR3 protein: CASSVRTYGELFF
J gene: TRBJ2-2
V gene: TRBV6-5
clone size: -
D gene: -

CDR3 DNA: TGTGCCAGCAGCCCACCTACGGGAGGGCCAGGTGAGCAGTACTTC
CDR3 protein: CASSPPTGGPGEQYF
J gene: TRBJ2-7
V gene: TRBV7-9
clone size: -
D gene: TRBD2

CDR3 DNA: TGTGCCAGCTCACCACCGACAGCCTACGAGCAGTACTTC
CDR3 protein: CASSPPTAYEQYF
J gene: TRBJ2-7
V gene: TRBV18
clone size: -
D gene: -

CDR3 DNA: TGTGCCAGCAGTTATGGGGGCGCCAGCTATGGCTACACCTTC
CDR3 protein: CASSYGGASYGYTF
J gene: TRBJ1-2
V gene: TRBV6-2/TRBV6-3
clone size: -
D gene: -

CDR3 DNA: TGCAGCATCGGGGACAGTAATGAAAAACTGTTTTTT
CDR3 protein: CSIGDSNEKLFF
J gene: TRBJ1-4
V gene: TRBV29-1
clone size: -
D gene: TRBD1

CDR3 DNA: TGTGCCAGCAGTGACTCAAACAGGGGCACTGAAGCTTTCTTT
CDR3 protein: CASSDSNRGTEAFF
J gene: TRBJ1-1
V gene: TRBV6-4
clone size: -
D gene: TRBD1

CDR3 DNA: TGTGCCAGCAGCTATACTAGCGGGAGAACAGATACGCAGTATTTT
CDR3 protein: CASSYTSGRTDTQYF
J gene: TRBJ2-3
V gene: TRBV7-8
clone size: -
D gene: TRBD2

CDR3 DNA: TGTGCCAGCAGTTCGGCCGGGACAGGGGGCGGGGGCTACACCTTC
CDR3 protein: CASSSAGTGGGGYTF
J gene: TRBJ1-2
V gene: TRBV28
clone size: -
D gene: TRBD1

CDR3 DNA: TGTGCCACCAGTATGCCGGGACAGGGGAAAAATGAGCAGTTCTTC
CDR3 protein: CATSMPGQGKNEQFF
J gene: TRBJ2-1
V gene: TRBV24-1
clone size: -
D gene: TRBD1

CDR3 DNA: TGTGCCAGCAACCGTCCCGACGGCAGGGGAACCGGGGAGCTGTTTTTT
CDR3 protein: CASNRPDGRGTGELFF
J gene: TRBJ2-2
V gene: TRBV5-4
clone size: -
D gene: -

CDR3 DNA: TGTGCCAGCAGCTTGTTGGCGGGGACGAGCAATCAGCCCCAGCATTTT
CDR3 protein: CASSLLAGTSNQPQHF
J gene: TRBJ1-5
V gene: TRBV5-6
clone size: few
D gene: -

CDR3 DNA: TGTGCCAGCGATAGGGACGGGACAGCCTTTTACGAGCAGTACTTC
CDR3 protein: CASDRDGTAFYEQYF
J gene: TRBJ2-7
V gene: TRBV6-5
clone size: -
D gene: TRBD1

CDR3 DNA: TGCGCCAGCAGCGGTACTAGCGGGACCTCCTACAATGAGCAGTTCTTC
CDR3 protein: CASSGTSGTSYNEQFF
J gene: TRBJ2-1
V gene: TRBV5-1
clone size: -
D gene: TRBD2

CDR3 DNA: TGTGCCAGTAGTATATATGGCAGGTCCTTTTCGTCCTATGGCTACACCTTC
CDR3 protein: CASSIYGRSFSSYGYTF
J gene: TRBJ1-2
V gene: TRBV19
clone size: -
D gene: -

CDR3 DNA: TGTGCCAGCAATTCTCAATCGGGGGGAGAGACCCAGTACTTC
CDR3 protein: CASNSQSGGETQYF
J gene: TRBJ2-5
V gene: TRBV2
clone size: -
D gene: TRBD2

CDR3 DNA: TGTGCCAGCTCACCCCGACAGGGCCCCTACGAGCAGTACTTC
CDR3 protein: CASSPRQGPYEQYF
J gene: TRBJ2-7
V gene: TRBV18
clone size: -
D gene: TRBD1